Sequencing of this TCR beta chain was carried out in a study of OX40 agonist ivuxolimab in advanced cancers. Overall study context: Those enrolled were approximately 78% male, with a mean age of approximately 60 years and ages from roughly 23 to 79. Study observations and caveats: The study found among the lowest clonal expansion in partial responders at 0.1-3.0 mg/kg. Low normalized clonal expansion also occurred in some nonresponding patients.

Data came from immunoSEQ multiplex PCR; TCRdb stores just in-frame clones and leaves some out. Here the sample spans over 60,000 clones, approximately 90% being singletons. With 2 bases removed from V and 0 bases from J, the gap between germline ends came to 14 bases. There are 16 residues in the CDR3. Germline V gene data show CDR1 as KGHSH and CDR2 as LQKENI. A remark on this clone: Its antigen is not known.

Specimen: CD4+ or CD8+ T cells sorted from blood, collected in a trial of the OX40 agonist ivuxolimab. This clonotype was obtained from an adult with an advanced solid tumor such as melanoma, head and neck, liver or kidney cancer. The chain links TRBV18 to TRBJ2-7; possibly TRBD2 for D (6 bases). CDR3: CASSPGGFGGSYEQYF. The CDR3 coding sequence is TGTGCCAGCTCACCAGGCGGTTTCGGGGGCTCCTACGAGCAGTACTTC.